These T cell receptor beta chains were read from a single sample in a study of blood T cells in healthy people across ages. TCRdb ran MiXCR on the 5' RACE reads and lists one entry per CDR3 protein. The sample yields around 1.5 million distinct CDR3 sequences, 30% to 35% seen once. The sample was blood. These receptors came from a woman in her thirties in good health. Both conserved end residues are part of each CDR3. The D gene is left open where the match is weak. Where a row states a size, it is once, few, many or the class of an expanded clone; other rows omit it.

d_gene,j_gene,abundance,v_gene,CDR3nt,CDR3aa
NA,TRBJ2-5,many,TRBV5-6,TGTGCCAGCAGTGTAAATCTGCGAGAGACCCAGTACTTC,CASSVNLRETQYF
TRBD2,TRBJ2-5,many,TRBV4-1,TGCGCCAGCAGCCGTACCGGGACTAGCAGTGAGACCCAGTACTTC,CASSRTGTSSETQYF
NA,TRBJ2-1,few,TRBV10-3,TGTGCCATCAGTGGAGGGGATGAGCAGTTCTTC,CAISGGDEQFF
TRBD2,TRBJ2-3,NA,TRBV7-6,TGTGCCAGCAGCTTAGGAACTAGCGGGAGCCCCACAGATACGCAGTATTTT,CASSLGTSGSPTDTQYF
NA,TRBJ2-5,many,TRBV12-3/TRBV12-4,TGTGCCAGCAGACCCACAGGTGACGAGACCCAGTACTTC,CASRPTGDETQYF
NA,TRBJ1-1,NA,TRBV10-3,TGTGCCATCAAGGCGAAGGGGAACACTGAAGCTTTCTTT,CAIKAKGNTEAFF
TRBD2,TRBJ2-3,few,TRBV3-1,TGTGCCAGCAGCCTACTGGGGGGGTCGTATACGCAGTATTTT,CASSLLGGSYTQYF
TRBD2,TRBJ2-3,NA,TRBV28,TGTGCCAGCAGTTTTCAAGCGGGAGGGACGGGTAGCACAGATACGCAGTATTTT,CASSFQAGGTGSTDTQYF
TRBD2,TRBJ2-5,many,TRBV7-9,TGTGCCAGCCTCGGACTAGCGGGAACGCCAAGGGAGACCCAGTACTTC,CASLGLAGTPRETQYF
NA,TRBJ2-4,few,TRBV9,TGTGCCAGCAGCGCTCCAGGGAAAAACATTCAGTACTTC,CASSAPGKNIQYF
NA,TRBJ1-2,few,TRBV7-9,TGTGCCAGTAGCTCGACAGGTGCCCACTATGGCTACACCTTC,CASSSTGAHYGYTF
TRBD2,TRBJ2-7,few,TRBV3-1,TGTGCCAGCAGCCCGGGCCTAGCGGGAGTAGCTAGCGAGCAGTACTTC,CASSPGLAGVASEQYF
TRBD2,TRBJ2-7,NA,TRBV2,TGTGCCTCTGCGGGGGGGTCCACCTACGAGCAGTACTTC,CASAGGSTYEQYF
NA,TRBJ2-7,NA,TRBV18,TGTGCCAGCTCACCAATTAGCCGGGCCGGCGAGCAGTACTTC,CASSPISRAGEQYF
NA,TRBJ2-5,few,TRBV27,TGTGCCAGCAGTTTATCGACGTTTTATTCCGAGACCCAGTACTTC,CASSLSTFYSETQYF
NA,TRBJ2-3,NA,TRBV18,TGTGCCAGCTCACCACTCACCGGACCTAGCACAGATACGCAGTATTTT,CASSPLTGPSTDTQYF
TRBD1,TRBJ2-1,few,TRBV5-1,TGCGCCAGCAGCTACGGGACAGGCAATGAGCAGTTCTTC,CASSYGTGNEQFF
TRBD1,TRBJ2-7,NA,TRBV20-1,TGCAGTGCGGGGGACAGCAACTCCTACGAGCAGTACTTC,CSAGDSNSYEQYF
NA,TRBJ1-5,NA,TRBV6-5,TGTGCCAGCAGCCGGGACATCACCAATCAGCCCCAGCATTTT,CASSRDITNQPQHF
TRBD1,TRBJ2-5,NA,TRBV20-1,TGCAGTGCGCTACAGGGGGTCCAAGAGACCCAGTACTTC,CSALQGVQETQYF
TRBD1,TRBJ2-3,many,TRBV12-3/TRBV12-4,TGTGCCAGCAGCTTCCGACAGGGGGATACGCAGTATTTT,CASSFRQGDTQYF
TRBD2,TRBJ2-7,NA,TRBV3-1,TGTGCCAGCAGCCAAGCAGCGGGGTTCTACGAGCAGTACTTC,CASSQAAGFYEQYF